These 27 T cell receptor beta chains originate from one sample sequenced in a study of cytotoxic CD8 clonotypes in ibrutinib-treated CLL. The repertoire was sequenced with immunoSEQ multiplex PCR; TCRdb's copy has only in-frame clones and lacks some. The data show 53,000 or so clones, nearly 55% seen once. Here the sequenced sample was PBMCs, taken at disease progression, from a patient treated with ibrutinib. Receptors were obtained from a human donor with chronic lymphocytic leukemia.

J is TRBJ2-7 and V is TRBV28; D is ambiguous. This CDR3 region has 12 residues. Germline assignment: CDR1 MDHEN and CDR2 SYDVKM. V lost 3 bases to trimming and J lost 3 bases, with 6 bases between them. The CDR3 coding sequence is TGTGCCAGCAGTTTGGGCAACTACGAGCAGTACTTC. Translation: CASSLGNYEQYF.

The rearrangement uses TRBV2 and TRBJ2-3; D call uncertain. The germline V gene has CDR1 SNHLY and CDR2 FYNNEI. The CDR3 consists of 13 residues. V gave up 0 bases and J gave up 4 bases, with 5 bases separating them. CDR3: CASSEARPDTQYF. CDR3 bases: TGTGCCAGCAGTGAAGCTAGACCAGATACGCAGTATTTT.

A few counts support this clone. This chain joins TRBV28 and TRBJ2-7; 8 bases agree with TRBD1. Germline CDR1 MDHEN, CDR2 SYDVKM. The V segment lost 6 bases and the J segment 3 bases; nucleotides outside the gene matches: 4. The CDR3 sequence is 13 residues long. This CDR3 reads CASRGTGLYEQYF. CDR3 DNA sequence: TGTGCCAGCAGGGGGACAGGACTCTACGAGCAGTACTTC.

V usage is TRBV5-1 and J usage is TRBJ2-7; 8 nucleotides line up with TRBD1. Trimming cost V 0 bases and J 7 bases; bases outside gene matches: 9. The CDR3 covers 15 residues. Per the germline V gene, CDR1 is SGHRS and CDR2 is YFSETQ. CDR3 protein: CASSLGKGTGLEQYF. In DNA, the CDR3 is TGCGCCAGCAGCTTGGGTAAGGGGACAGGTCTTGAGCAGTACTTC. The full variable domain, in which reference TRBV5-1 and TRBJ2-7 provide the parts outside the CDR3, is KAGVTQTPRYLIKTRGQQVTLSCSPISGHRSVSWYQQTPGQGLQFLFEYFSETQRNKGNFPGRFSGRQFSNSRSEMNVSTLELGDSALYLCASSLGKGTGLEQYFGPGTRLTVT.

This CDR3 is CSAPAGDGYTF. In nucleotides, the CDR3 is TGCAGTGCTCCGGCAGGCGATGGCTACACCTTC. The J gene is TRBJ1-2, the V gene TRBV20-1, with no clear D. This CDR3 has 11 amino acids. V was cut by 5 bases and J by 6 bases, with 10 bases left in between. Germline CDR1 is DFQATT and CDR2 is SNEGSKA (reference sequence).

The table lists this clone with a count of one. V and J are TRBV7-9 and TRBJ2-7; no clear D gene. The V end was cut by 5 bases, the J end by 4 bases, with 9 bases between. This CDR3 has 12 amino acids. In germline, CDR1 is SEHNR, CDR2 FQNEAQ (reference sequence). The CDR3 here is CASSPTAYEQYF. The DNA for the CDR3 is TGTGCCAGCAGCCCAACTGCATACGAGCAGTACTTC.

This clone appeared a few times. The rearrangement uses TRBV27 and TRBJ2-3, with 9 bases that match TRBD2. V trimming: 0 bases; J trimming: 3 bases; junction bases outside the gene matches: 7. This CDR3 is 17 amino acids long. Germline assignment: CDR1 MNHEY and CDR2 SMNVEV (reference sequence). CDR3 sequence: CASSLSWLAGSTDTQYF. Written as DNA, the CDR3 is TGTGCCAGCAGTTTATCGTGGCTAGCGGGGAGTACAGATACGCAGTATTTT.

The gene calls are TRBV28 and TRBJ1-2, with D possibly matching TRBD1 (6 bases). The CDR3 is 13 amino acids. CDR1 MDHEN and CDR2 SYDVKM come from the germline V gene. V dropped 4 bases and J dropped 7 bases, with 13 bases sitting between them. This CDR3 reads CASSSGRGIGYTF. The CDR3, as DNA: TGTGCCAGCAGTTCGGGGAGGGGGATTGGCTACACCTTC.

This clone was recorded only once. Written as DNA, the CDR3 is TGTGCCAGCATCTCTGGGAGCTCCTACGAGCAGTACTTC. Translated, it gives CASISGSSYEQYF. The chain has TRBV6-5 and TRBJ2-7, with D maybe TRBD2 (5 bases). V was shortened by 7 bases and J by 0 bases, with 10 bases between the two germline ends. Germline V gene sequence: CDR1 MNHEY, CDR2 SVGAGI. The CDR3 length is 13 residues.

The V gene is TRBV7-3, the J gene TRBJ2-5; 12 nucleotides match TRBD2. The CDR3 is made up of 16 amino acids. V lost 5 bases, J lost 0 bases, and 4 bases stayed unmatched. Germline CDR1 is SGHTA and CDR2 is FQGTGA. The chain's CDR3 is CASSLGLAGYQETQYF. The CDR3 nucleotides are TGTGCCAGCAGCCTTGGACTAGCGGGGTACCAAGAGACCCAGTACTTC.

This clone showed up just a few times. The chain recombines TRBV14 with TRBJ2-4; 8 positions agree with TRBD1. This CDR3 contains 14 residues. After removal of 2 bases from V and 4 bases from J, the junction contained 1 base not matched to a gene. Germline V gene data show CDR1 as SGHDN and CDR2 as FVKESK. The CDR3 DNA reads as TGTGCCAGCAGCCAAAACAGGGGGAAAAACATTCAGTACTTC. Protein: CASSQNRGKNIQYF.

The CDR3 loop reads CASSPQRANQPQHF. The CDR3 nucleotides are TGTGCCAGCTCACCACAGCGCGCTAATCAGCCCCAGCATTTT. The chain couples TRBV18 to TRBJ1-5, with unresolved D. Trimming stripped 1 base from V and 4 bases from J, with 8 bases between. The CDR3 runs to 14 residues. Per the germline V gene, CDR1 is KGHSH and CDR2 is LQKENI.

The chain joins TRBV5-1 to TRBJ2-1; 8 nucleotides line up with TRBD2. The CDR3 is made up of 14 amino acids. Trimming cost V 4 bases and J 6 bases; bases outside gene matches: 6. The V gene's germline CDR1 is SGHRS and CDR2 YFSETQ. This chain's CDR3 is CASSIGTSLNEQFF. DNA of the CDR3: TGCGCCAGCAGCATCGGGACTAGTCTCAATGAGCAGTTCTTC.

V gene TRBV20-1 combines with J gene TRBJ2-7; D perhaps matches TRBD2 (6 bases). The length of the CDR3 is 11 residues. Germline V lookup: CDR1 DFQATT, CDR2 SNEGSKA (reference sequence). CDR3 in DNA: TGCAGCCAACGGGGGACCTACGAGCAGTACTTC. Translation: CSQRGTYEQYF.

This clone was found a few times. Other nucleotide sequences from this sample produce the same CDR3. The chain carries TRBV2 and TRBJ1-1; no clear D. Per the germline V gene, CDR1 is SNHLY and CDR2 is FYNNEI. This CDR3 contains 13 residues. V was cut by 1 base and J by 2 bases, with 5 bases left in between. CDR3 bases: TGTGCCAGCAGTGAAGACAGAAACACTGAAGCTTTCTTT. Translation gives CASSEDRNTEAFF. The entire variable domain, with the rest obtained from reference TRBV2 and TRBJ1-1, is as follows: EPEVTQTPSHQVTQMGQEVILRCVPISNHLYFYWYRQILGQKVEFLVSFYNNEISEKSEIFDDQFSVERPDGSNFTLKIRSTKLEDSAMYFCASSEDRNTEAFFGQGTRLTVV.

This chain connects TRBV27 to TRBJ1-5, with a tentative D call TRBD1 (6 bases). Germline loops: CDR1 MNHEY, CDR2 SMNVEV (reference sequence). The CDR3 is 15 residues long. Trimming took 6 bases from V and 4 from J, leaving 16 bases between them. CDR3 coding DNA: TGTGCCAGCAGCCCAGGGGATAGACAAAATCAGCCCCAGCATTTT. This codes for CASSPGDRQNQPQHF.

The chain carries TRBV28 and TRBJ1-1; 7 bases are shared with TRBD1. CDR3 length: 12 amino acids. The germline CDR1 and CDR2 sequences are MDHEN and SYDVKM. The V segment lost 8 bases and the J segment 4 bases; nucleotides outside the gene matches: 4. CDR3 DNA sequence: TGTGCCAGCGGATCAGGGGGCACTGAAGCTTTCTTT. As protein: CASGSGGTEAFF.

This clone has a single count. This chain links TRBV7-2 with TRBJ1-1; D is possibly TRBD1 (5 bases). The CDR3 is 16 amino acids. The V gene lost 4 bases and the J gene lost 5 bases, with 20 bases spanning the gap. Germline-derived CDR1 and CDR2 are SGHTA and FQGNSA. The CDR3 DNA reads as TGTGCCAGCAGCTCCACCAGTCGTCGCGGGGGTACTGAAGCTTTCTTT. It codes for CASSSTSRRGGTEAFF.

In regard to this clone: Germline and junction disagree at one end, which may indicate a read error. This rearrangement joins TRBV5-1 to TRBJ2-3; 15 bases match TRBD2. The V gene's germline CDR1 is SGHRS and CDR2 YFSETQ. This CDR3 contains 17 residues. The CDR3 nucleotides read TGCGCCAGCAGGTTGGGACTAGCGGGGGGATTATCAGATACGCAGTATTTT. It codes for CASRLGLAGGLSDTQYF.

This sequence joins TRBV7-2 and TRBJ2-6; 9 positions match TRBD1. J lost 0 bases, V lost 5 bases, and 5 bases had no gene match. Germline values: CDR1 SGHTA, CDR2 FQGNSA. The CDR3 sequence is 17 residues long. Here the CDR3 DNA reads TGTGCCAGCAGCGGCGGGACAGGGAACTCTGGGGCCAACGTCCTGACTTTC. Amino acids: CASSGGTGNSGANVLTF.

V gene TRBV28 combines with J gene TRBJ2-1; TRBD2 aligns across 8 bases. This CDR3 has 14 residues. V was clipped by 4 bases and J by 6 bases; unmatched bases: 5. Germline V gene data show CDR1 as MDHEN and CDR2 as SYDVKM. CDR3 amino acids: CASSSLAAVNEQFF. The CDR3 coding sequence is TGTGCCAGCAGTTCACTAGCGGCGGTCAATGAGCAGTTCTTC.

The chain combines TRBV5-1 with TRBJ2-3; D is unresolved. V lost 1 base to trimming and J lost 1 base, with 7 bases between them. The CDR3 loop spans 14 amino acids. Germline V gene sequence: CDR1 SGHRS, CDR2 YFSETQ. DNA for the CDR3: TGCGCCAGCAGCTTGTCCGTAGGCACAGATACGCAGTATTTT. It translates to CASSLSVGTDTQYF. Looking up the rest from reference TRBV5-1 and TRBJ2-3 gives the full variable domain: KAGVTQTPRYLIKTRGQQVTLSCSPISGHRSVSWYQQTPGQGLQFLFEYFSETQRNKGNFPGRFSGRQFSNSRSEMNVSTLELGDSALYLCASSLSVGTDTQYFGPGTRLTVL.

This clone occurred a few times. The rearrangement links TRBV30 to TRBJ2-6; no clear D gene. Germline assignment: CDR1 GTSNPN and CDR2 SVGIG (reference sequence). V lost 2 bases and J 2 bases, leaving 4 bases between the germline ends. This CDR3 is built from 13 residues. The CDR3 DNA sequence: TGTGCCTGGAGTCGGGCTGGGGCCAACGTCCTGACTTTC. Its protein is CAWSRAGANVLTF.

This clone ranks as medium-sized. The chain combines TRBV5-6 with TRBJ1-1; D gene unclear. The germline V gene has CDR1 SGHDT and CDR2 YYEEEE. This CDR3 has 13 amino acids. V was trimmed by 5 bases and J by 1 base, leaving 9 bases between them. CDR3 sequence (DNA): TGTGCCAGCAGTTTAGGAAGGAACACTGAAGCTTTCTTT. Protein: CASSLGRNTEAFF.

The rearrangement joins TRBV27 to TRBJ2-2; tentatively, D is TRBD1 or TRBD2 (6 bases each). CDR1 and CDR2 (germline): MNHEY, SMNVEV (reference sequence). The V gene lost 1 base and the J gene lost 6 bases, with 9 bases spanning the gap. The length of the CDR3 is 14 residues. CDR3 protein: CASSLYGGAGELFF. The CDR3 DNA follows: TGTGCCAGCAGTTTATACGGGGGCGCCGGGGAGCTGTTTTTT.

This clone was seen a handful of times. J is TRBJ2-7 and V is TRBV2; D is possibly TRBD1 (6 bases). Deletions cut 6 bases from V and 3 bases from J, with 15 bases between. CDR1 and CDR2 from the germline V gene are SNHLY and FYNNEI. This CDR3 is built from 14 residues. The CDR3 region has the DNA TGTGCCAGCAGACACCGGGACATAATCTACGAGCAGTACTTC. Protein sequence: CASRHRDIIYEQYF. Drawing the rest from reference TRBV2 and TRBJ2-7, the complete variable domain is EPEVTQTPSHQVTQMGQEVILRCVPISNHLYFYWYRQILGQKVEFLVSFYNNEISEKSEIFDDQFSVERPDGSNFTLKIRSTKLEDSAMYFCASRHRDIIYEQYFGPGTRLTVT.

V is TRBV4-1 and J is TRBJ1-5; a possible D gene is TRBD1 (5 bases). Germline assignment: CDR1 MGHRA and CDR2 YSYEKL. The CDR3 sequence is 13 residues long. Trimming cost V 1 base and J 7 bases, with 8 bases left between them. CDR3 nucleotide sequence: TGCGCCAGCAGCCAAGGCAGGGTCCAGCCCCAGCATTTT. It is translated as CASSQGRVQPQHF.